These 10 T cell receptor beta chains were sequenced from one sample in a study of blood T cell repertoires in COVID-19. Sequencing used immunoSEQ multiplex PCR; TCRdb keeps in-frame clones, though not all of them. The sample contains a few hundred thousand clones, 80% to 90% of which appear only once. The sequencing input was PBMCs or T cells enriched from blood (not recorded which). The receptor source for this set is a man between 18 and 35 years old who had recovered from COVID-19.

The chain carries TRBV7-5 and TRBJ2-1; the table's D call of TRBD2 was not tested on the DNA. TRBV7-5 is a listed pseudogene. This CDR3 spans 16 amino acids. In DNA form, the CDR3 reads TGTGTCAGAAGCACCTTGACTAGCGGGGGGGCCCGTGAGCAGTTCTTC. This codes for CVRSTLTSGGAREQFF.

The chain joins TRBV10-3 to TRBJ1-2; no definite D call. Per the germline V gene, CDR1 is ENHRY and CDR2 is SYGVKD. The CDR3 spans 12 residues. Trimming removed 3 bases from V and 8 bases from J, with 10 bases in between. CDR3 loop: CAISEGTMGYTF. CDR3 sequence (DNA): TGTGCCATCAGTGAAGGAACTATGGGCTACACCTTC.

The rearrangement uses TRBV27 and TRBJ1-1; TRBD1 aligns across 9 bases. Germline trimming cut 5 bases from V and 3 bases from J; bases unmatched to any gene: 10. The germline CDR1 and CDR2 sequences are MNHEY and SMNVEV (reference sequence). The CDR3 length is 16 residues. The CDR3 reads CASSPSPRQGDTEAFF. The CDR3 bases are TGTGCCAGCAGTCCCTCCCCCAGACAGGGGGACACTGAAGCTTTCTTT.

The chain is built from TRBV7-2 and TRBJ2-5; no clear D. V gave up 2 bases and J gave up 2 bases, with 3 bases separating them. Germline values: CDR1 SGHTA, CDR2 FQGNSA. The CDR3 length is 12 residues. CDR3 sequence reads: CASSLQQETQYF. CDR3 bases: TGTGCCAGCAGCTTACAGCAAGAGACCCAGTACTTC.

The chain links TRBV28 to TRBJ2-4, with 7 nucleotides matching TRBD2. The V and J ends lost 5 bases and 0 bases, in that order; junction bases with no gene match: 10. Looked up from germline, CDR1 is MDHEN and CDR2 is SYDVKM. This CDR3 has 17 amino acids. This chain's CDR3 is CASSLLTSEVAKNIQYF. The CDR3 bases are TGTGCCAGCAGTCTCCTCACTAGCGAAGTAGCCAAAAACATTCAGTACTTC.

This clone was seen only a few times. The chain combines TRBV7-9 with TRBJ1-1; D remains unclear. This CDR3 spans 11 amino acids. V shed 2 bases and J shed 8 bases, with 6 bases lying between them. Germline values: CDR1 SEHNR, CDR2 FQNEAQ (reference sequence). CDR3: CASSLQKEAFF. CDR3 nucleotides: TGTGCCAGCAGCTTACAGAAAGAAGCTTTCTTT.

This clone was recorded a few times. The genes are TRBV27 and TRBJ2-5; a possible D gene is TRBD1 (6 bases). Looked up from germline, CDR1 is MNHEY and CDR2 is SMNVEV (reference sequence). The CDR3 runs 16 residues. Trimming left V 2 bases short and J 5 bases short, with 18 bases between. In nucleotides, the CDR3 is TGTGCCAGCAGTTTACGGGTGCCAGGGGCCCTCGAGACCCAGTACTTC. Amino acid sequence: CASSLRVPGALETQYF.

The chain uses TRBV12-3 or TRBV12-4 and TRBJ2-7; D not resolved. V lost 3 bases, J lost 3 bases, and 9 bases lay in between. The CDR3 is 13 amino acids. The CDR3 DNA reads TGTGCCAGCAGTTTCGAGGTCGGCTACGAGCAGTACTTC. This translates into CASSFEVGYEQYF.

The chain links TRBV7-2 to TRBJ2-7; D possibly corresponds to TRBD1 (6 bases). The germline gives CDR1 SGHTA, CDR2 FQGNSA. This CDR3 has 14 amino acids. Trimming left V 5 bases short and J 3 bases short, with 14 bases between. The CDR3 reads CASSLGTPIYEQYF. In DNA, the CDR3 is TGTGCCAGCAGCCTCGGGACACCTATCTACGAGCAGTACTTC.

J is TRBJ2-3 and V is TRBV4-2; 11 bases align to TRBD2. V lost 1 base, J lost 2 bases, and 5 bases stayed unmatched. Germline lookup yields CDR1 LGHNA and CDR2 YNFKEQ. The CDR3 is 17 residues long. Here the CDR3 reads CASSQGASGGITDTQYF. The CDR3 DNA reads TGTGCCAGCAGCCAAGGCGCTAGCGGGGGGATCACAGATACGCAGTATTTT.